This T cell receptor (beta chain) appears in the sequencing data of a study of glioma-infiltrating T cells. Study findings and constraints: Gliomas, especially low-grade, showed above-expected tissue-blood divergence; non-neoplastic patients showed below. CDR3 overlap between tissue and blood was very small.

Trimming pared 5 bases from V and 0 bases from J, leaving 14 bases between. Germline V gene lookup returns CDR1 SGHTA and CDR2 FQGNSA. CDR3 length equals 15 residues. This clonotype occurred a few times. The antigen remains unidentified. Using RNA template, CDR3s of TCR alpha and beta were amplified with iRepertoire arm-PCR. MiXCR, applied by TCRdb to the multiplex PCR reads, yields one record per CDR3 protein. The top ten hold more than 15% of the sample, which has around 140,000 distinct CDR3 sequences, roughly two fifths seen once. This sequence originates from a human donor with low-grade glioma or glioblastoma, undergoing nonglioma brain surgery, or in good health (not recorded which). Sequenced sample: glioma tissue, nonneoplastic brain tissue, or PBMCs (not recorded which). The chain employs TRBV7-2 and TRBJ2-7; TRBD1 or TRBD2 may be the D gene (6 bases each). The CDR3 here is CASSARSGASYEQYF. The CDR3 DNA reads as TGTGCCAGCAGCGCGAGATCGGGGGCCTCCTACGAGCAGTACTTC.